This is a list of T cell receptor beta chains from one sample in a study of T cells in Graves' hyperthyroidism and ophthalmopathy. TCRdb re-called the multiplex PCR reads through MiXCR, storing one row per CDR3 protein. In the table there are roughly 570,000 distinct CDR3 sequences, around 16% of which are singletons. The sequencing sample was made of blood. The receptor source for this set is a woman aged 25 to 45 with Graves' hyperthyroidism. CDR3s include the opening cysteine and the closing phenylalanine or tryptophan. The D gene is left open where the match is weak. The size entry is marked missing in some rows and otherwise reads once, few, many or a size class.

j_call: TRBJ1-1; v_call: TRBV19; d_call: TRBD1; clone_size: many; cdr3_nt: TGTGCCAGTACCTTCGGGACAGGGGGATTCGCGGACACTGAAGCTTTCTTT; cdr3_aa: CASTFGTGGFADTEAFF
j_call: TRBJ1-2; v_call: TRBV11-2; d_call: NA; clone_size: many; cdr3_nt: TGTGCCAGCAGCCCTGGTTGGTATGGCTACACCTTC; cdr3_aa: CASSPGWYGYTF
j_call: TRBJ2-7; v_call: TRBV7-9; d_call: TRBD2; clone_size: NA; cdr3_nt: TGTGCCAGCAGCCCGGCGGGAGGGGTTTCCTACGAGCAGTACTTC; cdr3_aa: CASSPAGGVSYEQYF
j_call: TRBJ1-2; v_call: TRBV5-1; d_call: TRBD1; clone_size: many; cdr3_nt: TGCGCCAGCAGCCAAGGGACAGGAGGGCGAGCTAACTATGGCTACACCTTC; cdr3_aa: CASSQGTGGRANYGYTF
j_call: TRBJ2-5; v_call: TRBV3-1; d_call: TRBD2; clone_size: few; cdr3_nt: TGTGCCAGCAGCCAAGAATGCCGGGAGGGGACGGAGACCCAGTACTTC; cdr3_aa: CASSQECREGTETQYF
j_call: TRBJ2-1; v_call: TRBV20-1; d_call: NA; clone_size: many; cdr3_nt: TGCAGTGCTAGGATCAGGGCTATCTACAATGAGCAGTTCTTC; cdr3_aa: CSARIRAIYNEQFF
j_call: TRBJ2-6; v_call: TRBV6-1; d_call: NA; clone_size: few; cdr3_nt: TGTGCCAGCAGTGAATTCGGAGTACAGTACTCTGGGGCCAACGTCCTGACTTTC; cdr3_aa: CASSEFGVQYSGANVLTF
j_call: TRBJ2-7; v_call: TRBV24-1; d_call: NA; clone_size: many; cdr3_nt: TGTGCCACCAGTGACCAGATACGCCGGGACGGACGTTACGAGCAGTACTTC; cdr3_aa: CATSDQIRRDGRYEQYF
j_call: TRBJ1-1; v_call: TRBV5-1; d_call: NA; clone_size: many; cdr3_nt: TGCGCCAGCAGCCCTGGAGACAAGGCTGAAGCTTTCTTT; cdr3_aa: CASSPGDKAEAFF
j_call: TRBJ2-7; v_call: TRBV29-1; d_call: NA; clone_size: many; cdr3_nt: TGCAGCGTAGGACCCAGTTCCTACGAGCAGTACTTC; cdr3_aa: CSVGPSSYEQYF
j_call: TRBJ2-1; v_call: TRBV5-1; d_call: TRBD2; clone_size: many; cdr3_nt: TGCGCCAGCAGCTTGAACCCGGGACTAGCGGGACGGAATGAGCAGTTCTTC; cdr3_aa: CASSLNPGLAGRNEQFF
j_call: TRBJ1-5; v_call: TRBV28; d_call: NA; clone_size: NA; cdr3_nt: TGTGCCAGCAGTGAAGGGACGGGTTGGTATAGCAATCAGCCCCAGCATTTT; cdr3_aa: CASSEGTGWYSNQPQHF
j_call: TRBJ2-1; v_call: TRBV20-1; d_call: TRBD2; clone_size: many; cdr3_nt: TGCAGTGCCACTCCCGGTAGGGCGGGAGTTAACAATGAGCAGTTCTTC; cdr3_aa: CSATPGRAGVNNEQFF
j_call: TRBJ1-5; v_call: TRBV2; d_call: NA; clone_size: many; cdr3_nt: TGTGCCAGCAGTCGGGACAATAGCAATCAGCCCCAGCATTTT; cdr3_aa: CASSRDNSNQPQHF
j_call: TRBJ2-7; v_call: TRBV2; d_call: TRBD2; clone_size: many; cdr3_nt: TGTGCCAGCAGTAGGAGCGGGGTAAGCTCCTACGAGCAGTACTTC; cdr3_aa: CASSRSGVSSYEQYF
j_call: TRBJ1-2; v_call: TRBV7-2; d_call: NA; clone_size: NA; cdr3_nt: TGTGCCAGCAGCTTAGCTACAGATAACTATGGCTACACCTTC; cdr3_aa: CASSLATDNYGYTF
j_call: TRBJ2-7; v_call: TRBV7-2; d_call: NA; clone_size: many; cdr3_nt: TGTGCCAGCAGCCAGGACCGCGCATCCTACGAGCAGTACTTC; cdr3_aa: CASSQDRASYEQYF
j_call: TRBJ1-1; v_call: TRBV6-1; d_call: TRBD1; clone_size: few; cdr3_nt: TGTGCCAGCAGCCATTTAGGGGGCCACACTGAAGCTTTCTTT; cdr3_aa: CASSHLGGHTEAFF
j_call: TRBJ2-1; v_call: TRBV28; d_call: TRBD2; clone_size: many; cdr3_nt: TGTGCCAGCAGAACCGGGACTAGCCTCTACAATGAGCAGTTCTTC; cdr3_aa: CASRTGTSLYNEQFF
j_call: TRBJ2-7; v_call: TRBV7-6; d_call: TRBD2; clone_size: few; cdr3_nt: TGTGCCAGCAGTTTAGCACTAGCGGGAGGGCCCTACGAGCAGTACTTC; cdr3_aa: CASSLALAGGPYEQYF